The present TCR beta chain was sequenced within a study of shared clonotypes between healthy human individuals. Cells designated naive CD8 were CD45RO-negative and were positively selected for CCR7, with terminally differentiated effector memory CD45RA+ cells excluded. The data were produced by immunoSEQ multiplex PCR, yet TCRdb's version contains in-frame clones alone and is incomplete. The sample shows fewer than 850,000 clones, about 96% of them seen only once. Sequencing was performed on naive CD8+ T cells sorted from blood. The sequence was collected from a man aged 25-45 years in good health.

The CDR3: CASSPAADGSGRAGETQYF. The CDR3 DNA reads TGTGCCAGCTCACCGGCCGCCGATGGGAGCGGGAGGGCCGGAGAGACCCAGTACTTC. J is TRBJ2-5 and V is TRBV18, with 10 bases matching TRBD2. The J segment lost 4 bases and the V segment lost 3 bases, leaving 17 bases of the junction unmatched. Germline assignment: CDR1 KGHSH and CDR2 LQKENI. The CDR3 covers 19 residues.